The 23 T cell receptor beta chains reported below all come from one sample, sequenced in a study of shared clonotypes between healthy human individuals. TCRdb's table, derived via immunoSEQ multiplex PCR, lists solely in-frame clones and lacks some. The sample includes roughly 2 million clones, 85% to 95% seen only once; the top ten take roughly 0.13%. The specimen was naive CD4+ T cells sorted from blood. Specified subset: CD45RA+ positively selected. The receptors were sampled from a man between 18 and 29 years old in good health.

The V and J genes are TRBV30 and TRBJ1-5; D is unclear. CDR3 length equals 14 residues. V lost 1 base to trimming and J lost 7 bases, with 14 bases between them. The V gene's germline CDR1 is GTSNPN and CDR2 SVGIG (reference sequence). CDR3 bases: TGTGCCTGGAGTGGTGGGCATTCGGGGCAGCCCCAGCATTTT. Amino acids: CAWSGGHSGQPQHF.

This chain links TRBV6-1 with TRBJ2-7, with 10 bases matching TRBD2. This CDR3 region has 14 residues. The trim removed 8 bases at V and 1 base at J, leaving 5 bases unmatched. The germline CDR1 and CDR2 sequences are MNHNS and SASEGT. CDR3 bases: TGTGCCAGCTCAACTAGCGGGATTTCCTACGAGCAGTACTTC. It encodes CASSTSGISYEQYF.

Note on this clone: In the same sample, other DNA sequences code for this CDR3. The chain recombines TRBV6-1 with TRBJ2-2, with a weak D call TRBD2 (6 bases). The V gene lost 3 bases and the J gene lost 4 bases, with 9 bases spanning the gap. CDR1 and CDR2 from the germline V gene are MNHNS and SASEGT. CDR3 size: 14 residues. For the CDR3, the DNA is TGTGCCAGCAGTGAGAGGGGAGGCACCGGGGAGCTGTTTTTT. Protein product: CASSERGGTGELFF.

The chain carries TRBV19 and TRBJ2-5; 7 bases fit TRBD1. Germline values: CDR1 LNHDA, CDR2 SQIVND (reference sequence). Trimming cost V 2 bases and J 5 bases; bases outside gene matches: 2. The CDR3 covers 13 residues. For the CDR3, the DNA is TGTGCCAGTAGTATACAGGGGGACGAGACCCAGTACTTC. Amino acids: CASSIQGDETQYF.

The chain recombines TRBV11-2 with TRBJ2-7, with 8 nucleotides matching TRBD2. After removal of 6 bases from V and 2 bases from J, the junction contained 9 bases not matched to a gene. This CDR3 has 15 residues. Germline values: CDR1 SGHAT, CDR2 FQNNGV. The CDR3 DNA reads TGTGCCAGCAGACCCACTAGCGGCAAACCCTACGAGCAGTACTTC. Its protein product is CASRPTSGKPYEQYF.

This chain connects TRBV10-3 to TRBJ2-3; 16 bases align to TRBD2. The CDR3 is made up of 16 amino acids. The germline V gene has CDR1 ENHRY and CDR2 SYGVKD. Trimming removed 10 bases from V and 1 base from J; junction bases left unmatched: 5. The CDR3 sequence: CATGTSGGAGTDTQYF. The CDR3 DNA is TGTGCCACCGGGACTAGCGGGGGGGCGGGCACAGATACGCAGTATTTT.

V and J are TRBV7-2 and TRBJ2-3, with 11 bases identical to TRBD2. The CDR3 spans 16 residues. Germline V CDR1 and CDR2: SGHTA, FQGNSA. Trimming at V came to 3 bases and at J to 1 base, leaving 3 bases not matched to a gene. The CDR3 loop is CASSLGLAARTDTQYF. CDR3 in DNA: TGTGCCAGCAGCTTGGGACTAGCGGCGCGCACAGATACGCAGTATTTT.

This chain links TRBV19 with TRBJ1-2; 9 bases map to TRBD1. The CDR3 length is 16 residues. Germline trimming cut 6 bases from V and 5 bases from J; bases unmatched to any gene: 13. Germline V gene sequence: CDR1 LNHDA, CDR2 SQIVND (reference sequence). The CDR3 DNA is TGTGCCAGTAGACGAGAGACCCCCGACAGGGGGTATGGCTACACCTTC. Its protein is CASRRETPDRGYGYTF.

This sequence joins TRBV27 and TRBJ2-7; D is possibly TRBD2 (6 bases). The CDR3 is made up of 13 amino acids. Germline V gene data show CDR1 as MNHEY and CDR2 as SMNVEV (reference sequence). Trimming took 5 bases from V and 3 from J, leaving 11 bases between them. The CDR3 reads CASSPPGVYEQYF. The CDR3 nucleotides are TGTGCCAGCAGTCCGCCGGGGGTCTACGAGCAGTACTTC.

The chain has TRBV6-1 and TRBJ1-5; tentative D call: TRBD1 (6 bases). The CDR3 extends over 16 amino acids. Trimming took 1 base from V and 2 from J, leaving 12 bases between them. The germline V gene has CDR1 MNHNS and CDR2 SASEGT. The CDR3 DNA sequence: TGTGCCAGCAGTGAAGTCGGGGGGCTAGGCAATCAGCCCCAGCATTTT. It specifies CASSEVGGLGNQPQHF.

This chain connects TRBV7-6 to TRBJ2-7; possible D gene TRBD2, 6 bases. V lost 3 bases, J lost 4 bases, and 16 bases lay in between. This CDR3 has 15 amino acids. The germline V gene has CDR1 SGHVS and CDR2 FNYEAQ. CDR3 sequence reads: CASSLKSGVEYEQYF. In nucleotides, the CDR3 is TGTGCCAGCAGCTTGAAGTCGGGAGTAGAATACGAGCAGTACTTC.

The chain links TRBV4-3 to TRBJ1-2, with 7 positions matching TRBD1. Germline loops: CDR1 LGHNA, CDR2 YSLEER. This CDR3 is built from 13 residues. With 4 bases clipped from V and 5 bases from J, the junction kept 4 bases outside the gene matches. Here the CDR3 reads CASSRDREYGYTF. The CDR3 region has the DNA TGCGCCAGCAGCCGCGACAGGGAATATGGCTACACCTTC.

In this sample, this clone turned up many times. The sample has other DNA sequences that encode this CDR3 too. The chain is built from TRBV20-1 and TRBJ1-1, with D maybe TRBD1 (6 bases). V was pared by 3 bases and J by 8 bases, with 10 bases between. There are 11 residues in the CDR3. Germline V CDR1 and CDR2: DFQATT, SNEGSKA (reference sequence). CDR3 residues: CSARTGGEAFF. The CDR3 region has the DNA TGCAGTGCTAGGACAGGTGGAGAAGCTTTCTTT.

CDR3 bases: TGTGCCATCAGTGAGTCGATATCCGGGGGGTACTACGAGCAGTACTTC. The encoded protein is CAISESISGGYYEQYF. The rearrangement links TRBV10-3 to TRBJ2-7; TRBD2 aligns across 7 bases. The J segment lost 3 bases and the V segment lost 0 bases, leaving 8 bases of the junction unmatched. This CDR3 contains 16 residues. Germline V lookup: CDR1 ENHRY, CDR2 SYGVKD.

The V gene is TRBV5-5, the J gene TRBJ1-2; possibly TRBD1 for D (5 bases). Germline CDR1 SGHKS, CDR2 YYEKEE (reference sequence). Trimming removed 0 bases from V and 0 bases from J, with 9 bases in between. The CDR3 is made up of 15 amino acids. The CDR3, as DNA: TGTGCCAGCAGCTTGGAGGACACATCTAACTATGGCTACACCTTC. Its protein is CASSLEDTSNYGYTF.

This rearrangement joins TRBV27 to TRBJ1-2, with TRBD1 as a possible D gene (5 bases). Trimming pared 3 bases from V and 7 bases from J, leaving 9 bases between. Germline loops: CDR1 MNHEY, CDR2 SMNVEV (reference sequence). The CDR3 length is 12 residues. The DNA for the CDR3 is TGTGCCAGCAGTTTCTCCGGGGGTGGCTACACCTTC. It translates to CASSFSGGGYTF.

This chain links TRBV7-8 with TRBJ2-7; the D call may be TRBD1 or TRBD2 (5 bases each). Per germline, CDR1 SGHVS and CDR2 FQNEAQ. The CDR3 runs 13 residues. Trimming took off 6 bases at V and 2 bases at J, with 11 bases between the two ends. CDR3 protein: CASSGDGAYEQYF. The CDR3 region has the DNA TGTGCCAGCAGTGGGGACGGAGCCTACGAGCAGTACTTC.

The V and J genes are TRBV6-5 and TRBJ2-2; no definite D call. The CDR3 sequence is 14 residues long. Trimming removed 3 bases from V and 3 bases from J, with 8 bases in between. Germline CDR1 MNHEY, CDR2 SVGAGI. The CDR3 sequence is CASSYNSDTGELFF. The CDR3 DNA follows: TGTGCCAGCAGTTATAATTCGGACACCGGGGAGCTGTTTTTT.

V is TRBV2 and J is TRBJ2-7, with a weak D call TRBD1 (6 bases). The CDR3 extends over 18 amino acids. Trimming took 4 bases from V and 5 from J, leaving 27 bases between them. CDR1 is SNHLY and CDR2 is FYNNEI in the germline V gene. CDR3 sequence reads: CASSVLQGTGSRSNEQYF. The CDR3 DNA is TGTGCCAGCAGTGTTCTCCAGGGAACAGGGTCAAGGTCCAACGAGCAGTACTTC.

V usage is TRBV30 and J usage is TRBJ1-2; D not certain. The V end was cut by 1 base, the J end by 8 bases, with 8 bases between. The CDR3 extends over 11 amino acids. Germline CDR1 and CDR2: GTSNPN and SVGIG (reference sequence). CDR3 sequence reads: CAWSGLEGYTF. In DNA, the CDR3 is TGTGCCTGGAGTGGACTCGAAGGCTACACCTTC.

The J gene is TRBJ1-4, the V gene TRBV5-1; 10 bases agree with TRBD1. The germline V gene has CDR1 SGHRS and CDR2 YFSETQ. With V trimmed by 3 bases and J by 5 bases, 4 bases remained unmatched. This CDR3 spans 15 amino acids. The chain's CDR3 is CASSSAGQGNEKLFF. CDR3 bases: TGCGCCAGCAGCTCGGCGGGACAGGGGAATGAAAAACTGTTTTTT.

This rearrangement joins TRBV7-8 to TRBJ2-1; TRBD1 matches at 11 bases. From germline, CDR1 is SGHVS and CDR2 FQNEAQ. V trimming: 2 bases; J trimming: 6 bases; junction bases outside the gene matches: 3. CDR3 length: 15 residues. The CDR3 DNA follows: TGTGCCAGCAGCTTAACGGGACAGGGGGTCAATGAGCAGTTCTTC. Its translation: CASSLTGQGVNEQFF. Filled out from reference TRBV7-8 and TRBJ2-1, the complete variable domain reads GAGVSQSPRYKVAKRGQDVALRCDPISGHVSLFWYQQALGQGPEFLTYFQNEAQLDKSGLPSDRFFAERPEGSVSTLKIQRTQQEDSAVYLCASSLTGQGVNEQFFGPGTRLTVL.

V usage is TRBV5-1 and J usage is TRBJ2-3, with 8 bases fitting TRBD2. V was clipped by 4 bases and J by 5 bases; unmatched bases: 12. Germline CDR1 and CDR2: SGHRS and YFSETQ. The CDR3 runs 16 residues. CDR3 bases: TGCGCCAGCAGCCTCCTAACGGGGGGGCGAGGAGATACGCAGTATTTT. Translating gives CASSLLTGGRGDTQYF.